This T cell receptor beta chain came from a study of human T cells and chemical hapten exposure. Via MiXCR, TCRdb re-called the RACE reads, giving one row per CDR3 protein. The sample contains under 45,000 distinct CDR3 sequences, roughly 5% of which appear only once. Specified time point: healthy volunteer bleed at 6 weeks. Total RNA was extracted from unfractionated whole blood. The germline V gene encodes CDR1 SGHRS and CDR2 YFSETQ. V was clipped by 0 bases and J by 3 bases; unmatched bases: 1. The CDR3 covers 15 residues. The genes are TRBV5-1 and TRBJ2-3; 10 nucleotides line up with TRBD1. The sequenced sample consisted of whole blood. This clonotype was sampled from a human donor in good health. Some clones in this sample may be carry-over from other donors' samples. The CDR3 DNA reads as TGCGCCAGCAGCTTGGGACAGGGGGCAACAGATACGCAGTATTTT. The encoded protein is CASSLGQGATDTQYF.